These T cell receptor beta chains were read from a single sample in a study of technical replicates of blood from several donors. This table comes from immunoSEQ multiplex PCR, and its TCRdb copy is limited to in-frame clones, with some not included. The sample includes 70,000 to 95,000 clones, approximately 97% of them seen just once. Sequencing used T cells isolated from PBMCs. These receptors originate from a human donor in good health. CDR3s include the opening cysteine and the closing phenylalanine or tryptophan. Each record gives: J gene, D gene, clone size, V gene, CDR3 DNA, CDR3 protein. D genes are given only for firm matches. Not all rows give a size; the values are once, few, many and, for expanded clones, a class.

>TRBJ2-2|TRBD2|NA|TRBV4-2
TGTGCCAGCAGATTAGCGGGGGAGAACACCGGGGAGCTGTTTTTT
CASRLAGENTGELFF
>TRBJ1-1|TRBD1|NA|TRBV6-5
TGTGCCAGCTCTTCCGGGACAGGGATTACCGAAGCTTTCTTT
CASSSGTGITEAFF
>TRBJ2-7|NA|NA|TRBV4-3
TGCGCCAGCAGCCAGGCGTGGGGCAGCTCCTACGAGCAGTACTTC
CASSQAWGSSYEQYF
>TRBJ1-4|TRBD1|NA|TRBV7-2
TGTGCCAGCAGCTCACAGGGGTTTAATAATGAAAAACTGTTTTTT
CASSSQGFNNEKLFF
>TRBJ1-3|NA|NA|TRBV9
TGTGCCAGCAGCGTAGAACTCTCTGGAAACACCATATATTTT
CASSVELSGNTIYF
>TRBJ1-4|TRBD1|NA|TRBV7-3
TGTGCCAGCAGCTTGACAGGGGGGAATGAAAAACTGTTTTTT
CASSLTGGNEKLFF
>TRBJ2-7|TRBD1|NA|TRBV7-2
TGTGCCAGCAGCTTTGGGACAGGGTACTCCTACGAGCAGTACTTC
CASSFGTGYSYEQYF
>TRBJ2-1|TRBD2|once|TRBV14
TGTGCCAGCAGCTCACTAGCGGGAGATTCCTACAATGAGCAGTTCTTC
CASSSLAGDSYNEQFF
>TRBJ2-3|TRBD1|NA|TRBV5-1
TGCGCCAGCAGCCTAGGACAGGGAGCGGATACGCAGTATTTT
CASSLGQGADTQYF
>TRBJ1-2|NA|NA|TRBV7-9
TGTGCCAGCAGCCCTTTGGACTGGAACTATGGCTACACCTTC
CASSPLDWNYGYTF
>TRBJ2-2|TRBD2|once|TRBV7-9
TGTGCCAGCAGCCCATTAGCGGGAGCGGACGGGGAGCTGTTTTTT
CASSPLAGADGELFF
>TRBJ2-5|TRBD1|NA|TRBV6-5
TGTGCCAGCAGTAGTACAGGGGGCCTAGAGACCCAGTACTTC
CASSSTGGLETQYF
>TRBJ2-1|NA|once|TRBV6-5
TGTGCCAGCAGTTACTCGCGGGGACAGGAGCAGTTCTTC
CASSYSRGQEQFF
>TRBJ1-2|TRBD1|NA|TRBV25-1
TGTGCCAGCGCCCCCGGACAGGGGAGGGATGGCTACACCTTC
CASAPGQGRDGYTF
>TRBJ2-7|TRBD1|NA|TRBV23-1
TGCGCCAGCCCCCGGCCGGGACAGTGGTACGAGCAGTACTTC
CASPRPGQWYEQYF
>TRBJ2-5|TRBD1|NA|TRBV29-1
TGCAGCGTTGATATCCAGGGGGTGCAGTTAGAGACCCAGTACTTC
CSVDIQGVQLETQYF
>TRBJ2-1|TRBD1|once|TRBV2
TGTGCCAGTGGACAGGGGGCTTCGAATGAGCAGTTCTTC
CASGQGASNEQFF
>TRBJ2-1|NA|NA|TRBV28
TGTGCCAGCAGCTTTATAGTCTCATTCTACAATGAGCAGTTCTTC
CASSFIVSFYNEQFF
>TRBJ2-4|NA|NA|TRBV7-2
TGTGCCAGCAGCCCACACCCTGGACAGGGAGGGGGTTTT
CASSPHPGQGGGF
>TRBJ1-1|NA|NA|TRBV6-5
TGTGCCAGCAGGAGGGAGACTGAAGCTTTCTTT
CASRRETEAFF
>TRBJ2-3|NA|NA|TRBV18
TGTGCCAGCTCACCAACGGGAGATACGCAGTATTTT
CASSPTGDTQYF
>TRBJ1-2|TRBD1|NA|TRBV4-1
TGCGCCAGCAGCACCCAGCGAGACAGGGAAGACGGCTACACCTTC
CASSTQRDREDGYTF
>TRBJ1-2|NA|NA|TRBV27
TGTGCCAGCAGTTTAGGGCAGGGTCTTGGCTATGGCTACACCTTC
CASSLGQGLGYGYTF
>TRBJ2-7|NA|NA|TRBV10-3
TGTGCCATCAGTGAACCCTACAGGGAGTCCGAGCAGTACTTC
CAISEPYRESEQYF
>TRBJ1-5|TRBD1|NA|TRBV18
TGTGCCAGCTCCTTGGACAGGGGGCTGGGTCAGCCCCAGCATTTT
CASSLDRGLGQPQHF
>TRBJ2-2|TRBD2|NA|TRBV9
TGTGCCAGCAGCGCTAGCGGCACCGGGGAGCTGTTTTTT
CASSASGTGELFF
>TRBJ2-5|TRBD2|once|TRBV28
TGTGCCAGCACCCCTCTAGCGGACCAAGAGACCCAGTACTTC
CASTPLADQETQYF
>TRBJ1-5|NA|NA|TRBV14
TGTGCCAGCAGCAGGGGGTATAGCAATCAGCCCCAGCATTTT
CASSRGYSNQPQHF
>TRBJ2-5|NA|NA|TRBV19
TGTGCCAGTAGTATGGGAGGATTCCTGTACCAAGAGACCCAGTACTTC
CASSMGGFLYQETQYF
>TRBJ2-7|TRBD1|NA|TRBV28
TGTGCCAGCAGTGGGGGACAGAACCACTACGAGCAGTACTTC
CASSGGQNHYEQYF
>TRBJ2-7|TRBD1|NA|TRBV27
TGTGCCAGCAGTCTACTGACAGGGCCTTACGAGCAGTACTTC
CASSLLTGPYEQYF
>TRBJ2-7|TRBD2|NA|TRBV11-2
TGTGCCAGCAGCCCCGGGACTAGCTGGTACGAGCAGTACTTC
CASSPGTSWYEQYF
>TRBJ1-1|NA|NA|TRBV29-1
TGCAGCGTTTGGGGCTCTGGTACTGAAGCTTTCTTT
CSVWGSGTEAFF
>TRBJ2-5|TRBD2|NA|TRBV30
TGTGCCTGGAACACTCTAGCGGGGCAAGAGACCCAGTACTTC
CAWNTLAGQETQYF
>TRBJ2-1|NA|NA|TRBV19
TGTGCCAGCACCCCCAGGGGAGAACCCAATGAGCAGTTCTTC
CASTPRGEPNEQFF
>TRBJ2-2|TRBD2|NA|TRBV7-3
TGTGCCAGCAGCCAGGGACTAGCGGAATACACCGGGGAGCTGTTTTTT
CASSQGLAEYTGELFF
>TRBJ1-4|NA|NA|TRBV7-9
TGTGCCAGCAGCTCGTTTAATGAAAAACTGTTTTTT
CASSSFNEKLFF
>TRBJ2-1|TRBD2|NA|TRBV27
TGTGCCAGCAGAGTAGCGGGAGAAACTGAGCAGTTCTTC
CASRVAGETEQFF
>TRBJ1-1|NA|NA|TRBV11-3
TGTGCCAGCAGCTTAGAAGGGGGTAATGAAGCTTTCTTT
CASSLEGGNEAFF
>TRBJ2-5|TRBD1|NA|TRBV2
TGTGCCAGCAGTGGGGACAGCCAAGAGACCCAGTACTTC
CASSGDSQETQYF
>TRBJ2-7|NA|NA|TRBV11-2
TGTGCCAGCCGCAACTGGAGCTCCTACGAGCAGTACTTC
CASRNWSSYEQYF
>TRBJ2-3|TRBD2|once|TRBV7-2
TGTGCCAGCAGCTTCCGGATAGCGGGATCGGGTACAGATACGCAGTATTTT
CASSFRIAGSGTDTQYF
>TRBJ2-5|TRBD2|NA|TRBV10-3
TGTGCCATCGCCGGACTAGCGGAGGAGACCCAGTACTTC
CAIAGLAEETQYF
>TRBJ2-5|TRBD2|NA|TRBV7-2
TGTGCCAGCAGCCTCTGGACTAGCGGGGGCGGGGTGACCCAGTACTTC
CASSLWTSGGGVTQYF
>TRBJ2-7|TRBD1|NA|TRBV9
TGTGCCAGCAGCCCTGGCGATGGGGGACAGTCTCTTGACGAGCAGTACTTC
CASSPGDGGQSLDEQYF
>TRBJ2-3|TRBD2|NA|TRBV6-5
TGTGCCAGCAGTCCACTAGCGGGGAGTGTCGTTACGCAGTATTTT
CASSPLAGSVVTQYF
>TRBJ1-1|NA|NA|TRBV18
TGTGCCAGCTCACCAGGAGCTAGCACTGAAGCTTTCTTT
CASSPGASTEAFF
>TRBJ2-2|TRBD2|NA|TRBV5-6
TGTGCCAGCAGCAGGGGGGGACTAGCGGGATTCACCGGGGAGCTGTTTTTT
CASSRGGLAGFTGELFF
>TRBJ2-5|TRBD1|NA|TRBV28
TGTGCCAGCAGGGAACAGGGGATCGAGACCCAGTACTTC
CASREQGIETQYF
>TRBJ2-1|TRBD2|NA|TRBV9
TGTGCCAGCAGCCCAGGACTAGCATCCTACAATGAGCAGTTCTTC
CASSPGLASYNEQFF
>TRBJ2-7|TRBD2|NA|TRBV10-3
TGTGCCACCCGGTTAGGGACTAGCGGGAGAGGCAACCCCTACGAGCAGTACTTC
CATRLGTSGRGNPYEQYF
>TRBJ2-2|NA|NA|TRBV29-1
TGCAGCCCCCGAGGTTGGACCGGGGAGCTGTTTTTT
CSPRGWTGELFF
>TRBJ2-7|NA|NA|TRBV2
TGTGCCAGCAGTTCTGACGTAGGGGCATCCTACGAGCAGTACTTC
CASSSDVGASYEQYF
>TRBJ1-2|NA|NA|TRBV6-5
TGTGCCAGCAGTTACTTTATAGGAGGGGAAAAGGATGGCTACACCTTC
CASSYFIGGEKDGYTF
>TRBJ2-5|NA|NA|TRBV4-1
TGCGCCAGCAGCCAAGATGCAGAGGCATTGAGGGAGACCCAGTACTTC
CASSQDAEALRETQYF